This T cell receptor beta chain was profiled in a study of monozygotic twins with cystic fibrosis. Study-wide results and limits: Age, concordance and disease severity did not associate with shared CDR3 numbers. Monozygotic CF twins shared more identical nucleotide clonotypes than unrelated patients. The repertoire was suggested to be naive-dominated, clonality median approximately 0.0098. J usage was most co-twin-similar in 8 of 16 pairs, V in 13.

V lost 5 bases and J lost 8; bases outside the gene matches: 10. Germline-derived CDR1 and CDR2 are SEHNR and FQNEAQ (reference sequence). CDR3 size: 15 residues. The method was immunoSEQ multiplex PCR; TCRdb's version includes in-frame clones alone and lacks a portion of them. Of roughly 32,000 clones listed, around 96% are singletons. Points on this clone: Its antigen is unknown.

This TCR was sampled from a girl aged 2-9 years with cystic fibrosis. Material: blood. J is TRBJ1-2 and V is TRBV7-9; 11 nucleotides agree with TRBD1. Written as DNA, the CDR3 is TGTGCCAGCAGCGCAGGACAGGGGGCTATGGAAGGCTACACCTTC. It translates to CASSAGQGAMEGYTF. The full variable domain, rest sourced from reference TRBV7-9 and TRBJ1-2, is DTGVSQNPRHKITKRGQNVTFRCDPISEHNRLYWYRQTLGQGPEFLTYFQNEAQLEKSRLLSDRFSAERPKGSFSTLEIQRTEQGDSAMYLCASSAGQGAMEGYTFGSGTRLTVV.